One and the same sample provided the 9 T cell receptor beta chains below, sequenced in a study of blood T cells in healthy people across ages. Together with a sample-barcoded 5' primer, a J-beta primer mix was included in a second PCR lasting 7 to 11 cycles. In TCRdb, the 5' RACE reads were re-called with MiXCR into one record per CDR3 protein. The data contain about 1.8 million distinct CDR3 sequences, less than 50% of them singletons. Sample: blood. Receptors were obtained from a woman aged 40-49 years in good health.

J is TRBJ2-7 and V is TRBV13; 8 bases map to TRBD2. With 4 bases clipped from V and 5 bases from J, the junction kept 7 bases outside the gene matches. The V gene's germline CDR1 is PRHDT and CDR2 FYEKMQ (reference sequence). The CDR3 is 14 residues long. Here the CDR3 reads CASSSRVAGHEQYF. CDR3 in DNA: TGTGCCAGCAGCTCCCGCGTAGCGGGACACGAGCAGTACTTC.

This clonotype was counted a few times. The chain links TRBV7-2 to TRBJ2-3, with D unclear. Per the germline V gene, CDR1 is SGHTA and CDR2 is FQGNSA. The CDR3 covers 15 residues. V lost 1 base to trimming and J lost 6 bases, with 14 bases between them. The CDR3, as DNA: TGTGCCAGCAGCTTAGGGCGGCCGTCCCGGGATACGCAGTATTTT. Protein: CASSLGRPSRDTQYF.

This rearrangement joins TRBV4-1 to TRBJ1-4; D uncertain. Germline CDR1 reads MGHRA; CDR2 reads YSYEKL. The CDR3 totals 15 residues. V gave up 4 bases and J gave up 3 bases, with 12 bases separating them. CDR3 amino acids: CASSPSGYANEKLFF. In nucleotides, the CDR3 is TGCGCCAGCAGCCCTTCCGGGTATGCTAATGAAAAACTGTTTTTT.

The genes are TRBV7-2 and TRBJ1-5; D is possibly TRBD1 (5 bases). From germline, CDR1 is SGHTA and CDR2 FQGNSA. The ends were cut back, 8 bases at V and 6 bases at J, with 17 bases in the middle. There are 14 residues in the CDR3. CDR3 loop: CASGGGGSGQPQHF. The DNA of the CDR3 is TGTGCCAGCGGGGGTGGGGGGTCAGGTCAGCCCCAGCATTTT.

The rearrangement links TRBV27 to TRBJ1-1; D is perhaps TRBD1 (5 bases). V dropped 2 bases and J dropped 3 bases, with 7 bases sitting between them. The CDR3 is 13 residues long. Germline V gene lookup returns CDR1 MNHEY and CDR2 SMNVEV (reference sequence). CDR3 sequence (DNA): TGTGCCAGCAGTTTAGTGGGGCACACTGAAGCTTTCTTT. Its translation: CASSLVGHTEAFF.

The rearrangement uses TRBV5-5 and TRBJ2-3; 9 bases match TRBD2. Germline V gene lookup returns CDR1 SGHKS and CDR2 YYEKEE (reference sequence). The CDR3 runs to 19 residues. J was trimmed by 0 bases and V by 1 base; bases with no gene match: 12. In nucleotides, the CDR3 is TGTGCCAGCAGCTTGCGGCTAGCGGGGTGGGCGTCTAGCACAGATACGCAGTATTTT. It is translated as CASSLRLAGWASSTDTQYF.

Ten or more counts support this clonotype. This chain uses TRBV29-1 with TRBJ2-3; D might be TRBD1 (6 bases). The CDR3 is 14 amino acids. From germline, CDR1 is SQVTM and CDR2 ANQGSEA. The ends were cut back, 6 bases at V and 4 bases at J, with 17 bases in the middle. The CDR3 is CSVTTYYRADTQYF. The CDR3 nucleotides are TGCAGCGTAACCACCTACTACAGGGCAGATACGCAGTATTTT.

This clonotype has only a few counts. The gene calls are TRBV7-9 and TRBJ1-2; D is unresolved. The ends were cut back, 5 bases at V and 6 bases at J, with 7 bases in the middle. CDR1 is SEHNR, CDR2 FQNEAQ, per germline (reference sequence). CDR3 size: 11 residues. Written as DNA, the CDR3 is TGTGCCAGCAGCACCCCGGATGGCTACACCTTC. Protein: CASSTPDGYTF.

The chain uses TRBV20-1 and TRBJ2-5, with 11 bases that match TRBD2. V was pared by 3 bases and J by 12 bases, with 3 bases of the junction left unmatched. The length of the CDR3 is 11 residues. Germline V gene lookup returns CDR1 DFQATT and CDR2 SNEGSKA (reference sequence). CDR3: CSASGSGREYF. The CDR3 coding sequence is TGCAGTGCTAGTGGTAGCGGGAGGGAGTACTTC.